What follows are 4 T cell receptor beta chains derived from one specimen sequenced in a study of CD8 T cells in Susac syndrome. With random hexamers, reverse transcription was performed on 0.5 to 1 ug of RNA. TCRdb called the immunoSEQ multiplex PCR reads again in MiXCR, with one record for every CDR3 protein. The sample lists approximately 150,000 distinct CDR3 sequences; 90% to 95% were seen once. The specimen was CD4+ T cells from PBMCs. These receptors were obtained from a human donor in good health.

V is TRBV19 and J is TRBJ1-5; D is unclear. CDR1 is LNHDA and CDR2 is SQIVND in the germline V gene (reference sequence). Trimming cost V 0 bases and J 6 bases, with 12 bases left between them. This CDR3 has 15 amino acids. The CDR3 sequence is CASSIDHGRGQPQHF. In DNA, the CDR3 is TGTGCCAGTAGTATAGATCATGGCCGGGGTCAGCCCCAGCATTTT. Using reference TRBV19 and TRBJ1-5 for the parts outside the CDR3, the full variable domain is DGGITQSPKYLFRKEGQNVTLSCEQNLNHDAMYWYRQDPGQGLRLIYYSQIVNDFQKGDIAEGYSVSREKKESFPLTVTSAQKNPTAFYLCASSIDHGRGQPQHFGDGTRLSIL.

This clonotype was counted a single time. V gene TRBV6-1 combines with J gene TRBJ1-3; D possibly corresponds to TRBD1 (6 bases). Trimming pared 5 bases from V and 2 bases from J, leaving 10 bases between. CDR1 and CDR2 (germline): MNHNS, SASEGT. This CDR3 contains 14 residues. Here the CDR3 reads CASSFTGPGNTIYF. The DNA for the CDR3 is TGTGCCAGCAGTTTCACAGGGCCTGGAAACACCATATATTTT.

The chain carries TRBV20-1 and TRBJ1-4, with 7 positions matching TRBD1. CDR1 is DFQATT, CDR2 SNEGSKA, per germline (reference sequence). The CDR3 is 15 amino acids. V trimming: 0 bases; J trimming: 8 bases; junction bases outside the gene matches: 9. The CDR3 bases are TGCAGTGCTAGAGATCTGACAGGGCCCGGGGAAAAACTGTTTTTT. The encoded protein is CSARDLTGPGEKLFF.

The chain employs TRBV5-4 and TRBJ1-2, with 9 bases lining up with TRBD1. The CDR3 is 15 amino acids. CDR1 SGHNT and CDR2 YYREEE come from the germline V gene (reference sequence). With V trimmed by 4 bases and J by 4 bases, 8 bases remained unmatched. The CDR3 sequence is CASSTYRGQGYGYTF. Here the CDR3 DNA reads TGTGCCAGCAGCACCTACAGGGGGCAGGGCTATGGCTACACCTTC.